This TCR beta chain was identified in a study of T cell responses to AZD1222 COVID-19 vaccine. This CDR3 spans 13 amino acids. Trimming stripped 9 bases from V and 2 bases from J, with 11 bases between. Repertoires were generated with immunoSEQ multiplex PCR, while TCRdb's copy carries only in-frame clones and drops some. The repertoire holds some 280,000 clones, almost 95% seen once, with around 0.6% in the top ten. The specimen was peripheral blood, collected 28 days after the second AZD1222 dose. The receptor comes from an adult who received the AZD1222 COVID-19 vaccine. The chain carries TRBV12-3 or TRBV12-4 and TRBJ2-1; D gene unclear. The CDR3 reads CASLNPTYNEQFF. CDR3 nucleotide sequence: TGTGCCAGTCTCAATCCTACCTACAATGAGCAGTTCTTC.